This section outlines one T cell receptor (beta chain) sequence together with its context. The data originate from a study of cytomegalovirus exposure and HLA in healthy donors. The germline V gene encodes CDR1 SNHLY and CDR2 FYNNEI. The V gene end was trimmed by 5 bases and the J gene end by 7 bases; junction bases not matched to a gene: 3. The CDR3 spans 14 residues. The PCR made use of 60 Vbeta and 13 Jbeta primers. Only in-frame clones appear in the TCRdb table, and some are missing; sequencing was by immunoSEQ multiplex PCR. This sample carries fewer than 180,000 clones, roughly 83% of them seen once, and the ten largest clones take under 4%.

V and J are TRBV2 and TRBJ1-6; TRBD1 matches at 9 bases. This TCR came from a human donor in good health. Sequenced material: PBMCs. The CDR3 reads CASSWDRENSPLHF. The CDR3 DNA follows: TGTGCCAGCAGTTGGGACAGGGAAAATTCACCCCTCCACTTT.